In its sample, the clone carrying this T cell receptor (beta chain) was seen a few times. Its antigen is still unknown. Primers used in a second PCR of roughly 7 to 12 cycles were a sample-barcoded 5' primer and a J-beta primer mix. TCRdb processed the 5' RACE reads anew with MiXCR; each CDR3 protein has one entry. Altogether about 620,000 distinct CDR3 sequences are present, 52% being singletons, with the ten largest covering approximately 12%. The data belong to a study of blood T cells in healthy people across ages. Each individual donor underwent a draw of about 9.9 milliliters of peripheral blood. Each sample gave at least 6.5 million isolated PBMCs. CDR1 and CDR2 (germline): MNHNY, SVGAGI (reference sequence). The CDR3 consists of 17 residues. Trimming removed 5 bases from V and 8 bases from J; junction bases left unmatched: 16. The study, taken as a whole, reports: Relative to aged donors, long-lived donors carried more naive CD4+ cells and displayed higher diversity. Estimated diversity across one million T cells was deemed an underestimate.

The V gene is TRBV6-6, the J gene TRBJ1-3; 9 bases are a match to TRBD1. The clonotype originates from a woman older than 75 in good health. The source material was blood. CDR3 in DNA: TGTGCCAGCAGTATCCGGACCGGGACAGGGAGTACGTACACCATATATTTT. It specifies CASSIRTGTGSTYTIYF.